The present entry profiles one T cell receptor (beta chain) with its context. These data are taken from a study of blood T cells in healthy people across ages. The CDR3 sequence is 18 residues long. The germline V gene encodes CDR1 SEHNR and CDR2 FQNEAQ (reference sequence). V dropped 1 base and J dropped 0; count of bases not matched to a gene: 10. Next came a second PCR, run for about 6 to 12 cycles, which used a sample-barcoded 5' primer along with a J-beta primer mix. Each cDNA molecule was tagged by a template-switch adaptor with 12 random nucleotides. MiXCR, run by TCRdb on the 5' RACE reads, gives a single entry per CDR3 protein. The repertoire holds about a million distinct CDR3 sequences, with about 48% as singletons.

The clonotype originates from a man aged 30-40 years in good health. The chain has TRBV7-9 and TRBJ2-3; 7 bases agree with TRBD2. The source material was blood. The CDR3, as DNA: TGTGCCAGCAGCTTAGGTGCCTCTAGCGGTGCTAGCACAGATACGCAGTATTTT. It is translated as CASSLGASSGASTDTQYF.